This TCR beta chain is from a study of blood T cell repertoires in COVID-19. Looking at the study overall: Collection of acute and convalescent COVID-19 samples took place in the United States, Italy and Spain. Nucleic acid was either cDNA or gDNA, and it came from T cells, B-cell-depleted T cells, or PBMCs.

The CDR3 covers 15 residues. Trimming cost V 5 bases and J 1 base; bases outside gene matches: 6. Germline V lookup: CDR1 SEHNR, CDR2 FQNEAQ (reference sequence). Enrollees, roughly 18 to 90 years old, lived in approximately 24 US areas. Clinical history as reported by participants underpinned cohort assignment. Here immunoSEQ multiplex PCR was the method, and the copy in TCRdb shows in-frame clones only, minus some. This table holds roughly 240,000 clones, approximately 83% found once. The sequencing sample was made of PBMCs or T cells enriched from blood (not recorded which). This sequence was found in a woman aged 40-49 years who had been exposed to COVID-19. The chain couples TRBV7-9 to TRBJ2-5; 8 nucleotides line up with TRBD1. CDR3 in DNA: TGTGCCAGCAGCGCAAGGACAGGGTTCCAAGAGACCCAGTACTTC. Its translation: CASSARTGFQETQYF.